The 5 T cell receptor beta chains below all came from one sample that was sequenced in a study of PD-1 blockade in mismatch repair-deficient tumors. TCRdb keeps only in-frame clones here, not all; method: immunoSEQ multiplex PCR. The sample holds about 120,000 clones; around 87% are singletons and the top ten take roughly 14%. The sequenced sample was peripheral blood, obtained 44 weeks after starting pembrolizumab. Receptor source: an adult with mismatch repair-deficient cancer.

The chain recombines TRBV19 with TRBJ2-5; 9 bases are a match to TRBD2. The J segment lost 5 bases and the V segment lost 3 bases, leaving 10 bases of the junction unmatched. In germline, CDR1 is LNHDA, CDR2 SQIVND (reference sequence). The CDR3 is 16 amino acids. The CDR3 DNA sequence: TGTGCCAGTAGTATCAAGGCGACTAGCGGTTGGGAGACCCAGTACTTC. Translation: CASSIKATSGWETQYF. Full variable domain (outside the CDR3, taken from reference TRBV19 and TRBJ2-5): DGGITQSPKYLFRKEGQNVTLSCEQNLNHDAMYWYRQDPGQGLRLIYYSQIVNDFQKGDIAEGYSVSREKKESFPLTVTSAQKNPTAFYLCASSIKATSGWETQYFGPGTRLLVL.

The rearrangement links TRBV7-9 to TRBJ2-7; either TRBD1 or TRBD2 may supply D (7 bases each). Germline values: CDR1 SEHNR, CDR2 FQNEAQ (reference sequence). V lost 4 bases, J lost 3 bases, and 19 bases lay in between. This CDR3 contains 16 residues. The CDR3 is CASSYEAGQLDYEQYF. In DNA form, the CDR3 reads TGTGCCAGCAGCTACGAAGCGGGACAGTTGGACTACGAGCAGTACTTC.

V is TRBV21-1 and J is TRBJ1-1; TRBD1, the D gene given by the table, was not confirmed from the DNA. TRBV21-1 is noted as a pseudogene. CDR3 size: 17 residues. DNA for the CDR3: TGTGCCAGCAGCAAAGATCCAGGGGCCACCTCAGACACTGAAGCTTTCTTT. Translation: CASSKDPGATSDTEAFF.

This clone was detected once. The gene calls are TRBV7-3 and TRBJ2-5; a weak D match, TRBD2 (5 bases). Trimming removed 2 bases from V and 4 bases from J, with 11 bases in between. Germline V lookup: CDR1 SGHTA, CDR2 FQGTGA. The CDR3 has 14 amino acids. In nucleotides, the CDR3 is TGTGCCAGCAGCTTAGCCGGGAACTCAGAGACCCAGTACTTC. The encoded protein is CASSLAGNSETQYF.

The rearrangement uses TRBV30 and TRBJ2-7; possible D gene TRBD2, 5 bases. In germline, CDR1 is GTSNPN, CDR2 SVGIG (reference sequence). Trimming took 5 bases from V and 3 from J, leaving 11 bases between them. The CDR3 totals 12 residues. In DNA form, the CDR3 reads TGTGCCTGGCAGCACGAGGGCTACGAGCAGTACTTC. It codes for CAWQHEGYEQYF.